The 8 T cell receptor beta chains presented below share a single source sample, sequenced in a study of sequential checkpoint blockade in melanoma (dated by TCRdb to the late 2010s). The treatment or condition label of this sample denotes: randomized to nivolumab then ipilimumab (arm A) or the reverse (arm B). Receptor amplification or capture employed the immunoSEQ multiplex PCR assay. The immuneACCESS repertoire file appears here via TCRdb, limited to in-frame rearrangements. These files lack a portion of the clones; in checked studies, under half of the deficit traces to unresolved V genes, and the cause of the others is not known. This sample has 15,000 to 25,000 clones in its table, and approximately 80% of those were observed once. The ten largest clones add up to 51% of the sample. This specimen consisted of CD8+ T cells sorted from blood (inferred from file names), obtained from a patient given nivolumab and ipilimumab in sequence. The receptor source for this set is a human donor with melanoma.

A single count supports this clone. This CDR3 is CASSHIDIDQPQHF. The CDR3 region has the DNA TGTGCCAGCAGCCATATAGACATTGATCAGCCCCAGCATTTT. The chain employs TRBV5-5 and TRBJ1-5; D is ambiguous. The CDR3 extends over 14 amino acids. Germline lookup yields CDR1 SGHKS and CDR2 YYEKEE (reference sequence). V was trimmed by 4 bases and J by 5 bases, leaving 13 bases between them.

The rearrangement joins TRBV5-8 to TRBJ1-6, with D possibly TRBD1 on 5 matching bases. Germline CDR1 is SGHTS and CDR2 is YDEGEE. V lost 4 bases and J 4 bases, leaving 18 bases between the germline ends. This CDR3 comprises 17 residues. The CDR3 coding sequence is TGTGCCAGCAGCCGTGACCCAGACAGACGATATAATTCACCCCTCCACTTT. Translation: CASSRDPDRRYNSPLHF.

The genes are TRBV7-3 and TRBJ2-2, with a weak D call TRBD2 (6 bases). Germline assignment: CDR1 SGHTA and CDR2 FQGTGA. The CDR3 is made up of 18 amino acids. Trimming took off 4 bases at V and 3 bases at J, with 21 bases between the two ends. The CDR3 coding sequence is TGTGCCAGCAGCTCCACCGGGGGAGTCGGGGTCTACACCGGGGAGCTGTTTTTT. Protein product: CASSSTGGVGVYTGELFF.

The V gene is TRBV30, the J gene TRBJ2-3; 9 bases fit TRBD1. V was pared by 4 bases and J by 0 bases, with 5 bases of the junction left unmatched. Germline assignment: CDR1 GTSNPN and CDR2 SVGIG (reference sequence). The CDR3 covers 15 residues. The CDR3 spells CAWTGQGTSTDTQYF. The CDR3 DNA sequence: TGTGCCTGGACAGGACAGGGGACTAGCACAGATACGCAGTATTTT.

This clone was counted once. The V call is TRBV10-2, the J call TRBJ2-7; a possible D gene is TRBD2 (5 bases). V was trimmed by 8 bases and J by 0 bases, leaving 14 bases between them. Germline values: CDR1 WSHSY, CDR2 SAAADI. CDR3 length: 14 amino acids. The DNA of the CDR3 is TGCGCCAGCGGGAGCGTGTCAAACTCCTACGAGCAGTACTTC. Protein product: CASGSVSNSYEQYF.

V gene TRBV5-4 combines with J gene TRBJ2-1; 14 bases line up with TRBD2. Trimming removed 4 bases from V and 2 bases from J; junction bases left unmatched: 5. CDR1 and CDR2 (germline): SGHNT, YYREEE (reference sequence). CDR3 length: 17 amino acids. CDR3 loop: CASSGRLAGGTYNEQFF. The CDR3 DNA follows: TGTGCCAGCAGCGGGAGACTAGCGGGGGGGACCTACAATGAGCAGTTCTTC.

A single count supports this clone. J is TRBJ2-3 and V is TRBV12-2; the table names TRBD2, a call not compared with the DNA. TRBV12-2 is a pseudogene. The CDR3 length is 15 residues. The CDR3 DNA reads TGTGCAAGTCGCTTAGCCTTAGCGGGGGGGGATACGCAGTATTTT. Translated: CASRLALAGGDTQYF.

DNA for the CDR3: TGCGCCAGCAGCCTTAGTAGCGGGGAATTGGGGGAGACCCAGTACTTC. It codes for CASSLSSGELGETQYF. The chain uses TRBV4-1 and TRBJ2-5; TRBD2 agrees at 8 bases. Trimming cost V 4 bases and J 5 bases; bases outside gene matches: 12. Germline V gene sequence: CDR1 MGHRA, CDR2 YSYEKL. This CDR3 spans 16 amino acids.